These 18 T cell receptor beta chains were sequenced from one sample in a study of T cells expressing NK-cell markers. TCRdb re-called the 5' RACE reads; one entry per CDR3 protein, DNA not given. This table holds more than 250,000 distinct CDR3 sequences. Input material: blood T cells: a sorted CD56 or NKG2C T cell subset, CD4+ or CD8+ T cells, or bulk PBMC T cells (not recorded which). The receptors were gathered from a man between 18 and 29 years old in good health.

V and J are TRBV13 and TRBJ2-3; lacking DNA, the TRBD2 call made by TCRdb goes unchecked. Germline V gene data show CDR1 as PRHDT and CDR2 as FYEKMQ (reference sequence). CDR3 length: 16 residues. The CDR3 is CASSLSRGLSTDTQYF.

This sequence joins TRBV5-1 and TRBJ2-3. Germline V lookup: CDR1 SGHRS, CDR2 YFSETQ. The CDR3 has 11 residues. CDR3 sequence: CASKSADTQYF.

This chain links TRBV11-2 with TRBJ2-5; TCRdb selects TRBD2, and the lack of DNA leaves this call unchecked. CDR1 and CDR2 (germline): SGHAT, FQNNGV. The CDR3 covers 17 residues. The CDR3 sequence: CASSLGIGSGYQETQYF.

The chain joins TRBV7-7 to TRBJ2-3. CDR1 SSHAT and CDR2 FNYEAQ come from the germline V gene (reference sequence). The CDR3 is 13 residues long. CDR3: CASSYDYTDTQYF.

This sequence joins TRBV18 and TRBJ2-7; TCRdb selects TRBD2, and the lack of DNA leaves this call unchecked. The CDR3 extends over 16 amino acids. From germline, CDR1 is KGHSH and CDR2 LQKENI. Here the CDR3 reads CASSSTISGPSYEQYF. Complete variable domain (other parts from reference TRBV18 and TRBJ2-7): NAGVMQNPRHLVRRRGQEARLRCSPMKGHSHVYWYRQLPEEGLKFMVYLQKENIIDESGMPKERFSAEFPKEGPSILRIQQVVRGDSAAYFCASSSTISGPSYEQYFGPGTRLTVT.

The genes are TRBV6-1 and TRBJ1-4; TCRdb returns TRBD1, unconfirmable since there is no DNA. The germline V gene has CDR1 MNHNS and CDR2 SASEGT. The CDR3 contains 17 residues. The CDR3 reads CASYSYPGGRTNEKLFF.

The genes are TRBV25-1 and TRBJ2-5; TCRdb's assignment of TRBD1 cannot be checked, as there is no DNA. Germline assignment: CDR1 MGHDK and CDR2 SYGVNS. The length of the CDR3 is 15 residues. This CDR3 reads CASSDFGQGEETQYF.

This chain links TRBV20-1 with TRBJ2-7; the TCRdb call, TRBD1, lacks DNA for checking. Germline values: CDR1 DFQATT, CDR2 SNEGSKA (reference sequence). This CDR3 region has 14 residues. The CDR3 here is CSAIRTASSYEQYF.

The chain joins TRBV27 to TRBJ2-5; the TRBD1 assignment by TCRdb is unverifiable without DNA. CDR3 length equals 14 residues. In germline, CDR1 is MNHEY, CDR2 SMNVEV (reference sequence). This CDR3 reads CASSLLQGRETQYF.

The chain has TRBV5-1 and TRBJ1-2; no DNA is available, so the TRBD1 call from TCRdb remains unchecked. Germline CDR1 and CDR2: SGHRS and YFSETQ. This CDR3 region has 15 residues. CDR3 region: CASSLGGQGAQGYTF.

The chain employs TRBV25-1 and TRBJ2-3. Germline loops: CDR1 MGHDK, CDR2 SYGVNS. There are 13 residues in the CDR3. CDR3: CASSERHTDTQYF.

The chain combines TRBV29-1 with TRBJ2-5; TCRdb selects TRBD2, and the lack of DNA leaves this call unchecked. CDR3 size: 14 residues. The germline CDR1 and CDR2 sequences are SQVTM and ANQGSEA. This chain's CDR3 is CSVDRLAGAETQYF.

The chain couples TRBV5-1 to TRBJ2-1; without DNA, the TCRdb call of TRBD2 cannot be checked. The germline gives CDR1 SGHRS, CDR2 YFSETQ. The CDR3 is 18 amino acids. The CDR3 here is CASSLAARLAGGGDEQFF.

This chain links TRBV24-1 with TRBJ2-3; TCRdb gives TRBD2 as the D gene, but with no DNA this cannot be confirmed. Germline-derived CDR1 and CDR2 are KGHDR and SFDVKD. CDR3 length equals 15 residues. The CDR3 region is CATTPGGLSTDTQYF.

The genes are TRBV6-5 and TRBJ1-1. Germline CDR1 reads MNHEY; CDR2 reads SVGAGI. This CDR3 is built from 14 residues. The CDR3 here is CASSYAVWNTEAFF.

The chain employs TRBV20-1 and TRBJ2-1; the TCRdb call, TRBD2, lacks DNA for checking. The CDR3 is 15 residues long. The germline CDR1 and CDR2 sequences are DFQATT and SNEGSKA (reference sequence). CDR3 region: CSAGRTSGQRGEQFF.

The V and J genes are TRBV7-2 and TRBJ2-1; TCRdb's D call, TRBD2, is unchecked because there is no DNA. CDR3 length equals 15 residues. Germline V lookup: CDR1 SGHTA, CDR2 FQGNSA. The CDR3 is CASSGGRSVYNEQFF.

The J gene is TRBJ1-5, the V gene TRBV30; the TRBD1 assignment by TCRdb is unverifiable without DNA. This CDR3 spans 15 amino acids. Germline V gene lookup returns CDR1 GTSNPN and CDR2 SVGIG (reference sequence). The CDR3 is CAWSVAGVGSQPQHF.